A single sample is the source of the 20 T cell receptor beta chains below, sequenced in a study of radiotherapy plus CTLA-4 blockade in lung cancer (dated by TCRdb to 2016 to 2019). Library preparation was by the immunoSEQ multiplex PCR assay. Here the immuneACCESS table is served through TCRdb, limited to in-frame sequences with V and J called. Missing clones are a known gap in these copies; in checked studies unresolved V genes cover under half, and the rest lacks a known reason. Present in this sample are 45,000 or so clones, 70% to 80% of which were seen just once. The ten largest clones capture around 8.3% of the sample. The sample here was peripheral blood, taken from a patient treated with radiotherapy plus ipilimumab. These receptors all come from a human donor with non-small cell lung cancer who had stable disease on radiotherapy plus ipilimumab.

The chain has TRBV15 and TRBJ1-2; TRBD1 might be the D (6 bases). This CDR3 contains 15 residues. The ends were cut back, 1 base at V and 6 bases at J, with 15 bases in the middle. Per the germline V gene, CDR1 is LNHNV and CDR2 is YYDKDF (reference sequence). The CDR3 here is CATSRGMTGGNGYTF. In DNA form, the CDR3 reads TGTGCCACCAGCAGAGGCATGACAGGCGGTAATGGCTACACCTTC.

As concerns this clone: The sample carries other DNA sequences with the same CDR3. The DNA of the CDR3 is TGCGCCAGCAGTGAGCGTGGGGATACGCAGTATTTT. It is translated as CASSERGDTQYF. J is TRBJ2-3 and V is TRBV10-1; D is unclear. Germline V lookup: CDR1 WNHNN, CDR2 SYGVQD (reference sequence). The CDR3 totals 12 residues. The ends were cut back, 2 bases at V and 6 bases at J, with 6 bases in the middle.

The rearrangement links TRBV7-3 to TRBJ2-2; no clear D. V lost 5 bases to trimming and J lost 3 bases, with 10 bases between them. Germline CDR1 reads SGHTA; CDR2 reads FQGTGA. The CDR3 loop spans 14 amino acids. Written as DNA, the CDR3 is TGTGCCAGCAGCCCAAACGCATACACCGGGGAGCTGTTTTTT. Translated: CASSPNAYTGELFF.

This sequence joins TRBV15 and TRBJ2-2; D is perhaps TRBD1 or TRBD2 (6 bases each). This CDR3 contains 18 residues. The V end lost 1 base, the J end lost 7 bases, and 22 bases lay between the germline ends. Germline V gene data show CDR1 as LNHNV and CDR2 as YYDKDF (reference sequence). Here the CDR3 reads CATSRVPGAFTSIGELFF. The CDR3 coding sequence is TGTGCCACCAGCAGAGTGCCGGGGGCGTTTACTTCGATCGGGGAGCTGTTTTTT.

As concerns this clone: No conserved phenylalanine or tryptophan is present at the end of the CDR3, so a read error is the likely explanation. The genes are TRBV5-1 and TRBJ1-2, with D perhaps TRBD1 (5 bases). V lost 1 base, J lost 6 bases, and 13 bases lay in between. Germline V CDR1 and CDR2: SGHRS, YFSETQ. The length of the CDR3 is 14 residues. CDR3 amino acids: CASSLTALGDGYTL. CDR3 DNA: TGCGCCAGCAGCTTGACGGCCTTGGGGGATGGCTACACCCTC.

The chain joins TRBV2 to TRBJ2-6, with 10 bases aligning to TRBD2. The trim removed 7 bases at V and 0 bases at J, leaving 9 bases unmatched. The CDR3 extends over 18 amino acids. CDR1 is SNHLY, CDR2 FYNNEI, per germline. The CDR3 region is CASTEGAGGSSGANVLTF. CDR3 sequence (DNA): TGTGCCAGCACCGAGGGAGCGGGGGGGAGCTCTGGGGCCAACGTCCTGACTTTC.

This clone was seen once. V gene TRBV5-4 combines with J gene TRBJ2-7; a weak D match, TRBD2 (5 bases). The length of the CDR3 is 15 residues. Trimming cost V 4 bases and J 3 bases, with 17 bases left between them. Germline values: CDR1 SGHNT, CDR2 YYREEE (reference sequence). The CDR3 DNA reads as TGTGCCAGCAGCGTGGACTCGTCCAATAGCTACGAGCAGTACTTC. Translating it yields CASSVDSSNSYEQYF.

V usage is TRBV9 and J usage is TRBJ1-2; no clear D gene. The CDR3 covers 12 residues. The germline gives CDR1 SGDLS, CDR2 YYNGEE. V shed 0 bases and J shed 8 bases, with 8 bases lying between them. CDR3 bases: TGTGCCAGCAGCGTAGGGAACGGGGGCTACACCTTC. It translates to CASSVGNGGYTF.

The genes are TRBV10-2 and TRBJ2-1; 8 nucleotides match TRBD2. Germline V lookup: CDR1 WSHSY, CDR2 SAAADI. After removal of 8 bases from V and 0 bases from J, the junction contained 12 bases not matched to a gene. This CDR3 contains 17 residues. The CDR3 bases are TGCGCCAGCCCCGGGAGGGGGGATACGAGCTCCTACAATGAGCAGTTCTTC. Its translation: CASPGRGDTSSYNEQFF.

The V and J genes are TRBV9 and TRBJ2-1; TRBD1 agrees at 7 bases. Trimming removed 4 bases from V and 2 bases from J; junction bases left unmatched: 6. The CDR3 runs 15 residues. Germline CDR1 reads SGDLS; CDR2 reads YYNGEE. CDR3 DNA sequence: TGTGCCAGCAGCATAGACAGGGCGACCTACAATGAGCAGTTCTTC. Translation: CASSIDRATYNEQFF.

The J gene is TRBJ2-7, the V gene TRBV7-2; the D is unclear. CDR3 size: 14 residues. With 0 bases removed from V and 3 bases from J, the gap between germline ends came to 9 bases. The germline V gene has CDR1 SGHTA and CDR2 FQGNSA. CDR3 loop: CASSLALGGYEQYV. DNA for the CDR3: TGTGCCAGCAGCTTAGCGCTAGGCGGCTACGAGCAGTACGTC.

V and J are TRBV9 and TRBJ2-3; 11 bases match TRBD1. The CDR3 is 16 residues long. CDR1 and CDR2 (germline): SGDLS, YYNGEE. V lost 0 bases to trimming and J lost 4 bases; unmatched junction nucleotides: 4. DNA for the CDR3: TGTGCCAGCAGCGTAGTAAGGGACAGGGGGGCAGATACGCAGTATTTT. Encoded protein: CASSVVRDRGADTQYF.

The chain is built from TRBV25-1 and TRBJ1-1, with D maybe TRBD1 (5 bases). V was shortened by 0 bases and J by 3 bases, with 11 bases between the two germline ends. Looked up from germline, CDR1 is MGHDK and CDR2 is SYGVNS. CDR3 length: 15 residues. The CDR3 DNA reads as TGTGCCAGCAGTGAATATTGGGTGGGGGACACTGAAGCTTTCTTT. Its translation is CASSEYWVGDTEAFF. Full variable domain (outside the CDR3, taken from reference TRBV25-1 and TRBJ1-1): EADIYQTPRYLVIGTGKKITLECSQTMGHDKMYWYQQDPGMELHLIHYSYGVNSTEKGDLSSESTVSRIRTEHFPLTLESARPSHTSQYLCASSEYWVGDTEAFFGQGTRLTVV.

The chain carries TRBV6-5 and TRBJ2-7, with TRBD1 matching 7 bases. Germline CDR1 reads MNHEY; CDR2 reads SVGAGI. V was pared by 5 bases and J by 0 bases, with 7 bases of the junction left unmatched. This CDR3 is 15 amino acids long. The DNA for the CDR3 is TGTGCCAGCAGTCCGGACAGGACCTTCTCCTACGAGCAGTACGTC. This encodes CASSPDRTFSYEQYV.

V and J are TRBV7-9 and TRBJ2-2; D remains unclear. The germline V gene encodes CDR1 SEHNR and CDR2 FQNEAQ (reference sequence). CDR3 length: 14 residues. V was cut by 4 bases and J by 5 bases, with 11 bases left in between. The CDR3 bases are TGTGCCAGCAGCTCCGACACCCGGACCGGGGAGCTGTTTTTT. It specifies CASSSDTRTGELFF. Full variable domain (missing parts from reference TRBV7-9 and TRBJ2-2): DTGVSQNPRHKITKRGQNVTFRCDPISEHNRLYWYRQTLGQGPEFLTYFQNEAQLEKSRLLSDRFSAERPKGSFSTLEIQRTEQGDSAMYLCASSSDTRTGELFFGEGSRLTVL.

The chain has TRBV19 and TRBJ2-2, with a possible D match to TRBD2 (6 bases). Germline lookup yields CDR1 LNHDA and CDR2 SQIVND (reference sequence). V lost 6 bases and J lost 4, with 15 bases in between. The CDR3 spans 15 residues. CDR3 protein: CASSGRGLGTGELFF. The CDR3 nucleotides are TGTGCCAGTAGCGGCCGGGGGTTGGGCACCGGGGAGCTGTTTTTT.

The chain links TRBV11-2 to TRBJ2-5; D ambiguous. The CDR3 spans 14 residues. The V gene lost 2 bases and the J gene lost 4 bases, with 11 bases spanning the gap. Germline V gene data show CDR1 as SGHAT and CDR2 as FQNNGV. The CDR3 protein is CASSLMGSPETQYF. The CDR3, as DNA: TGTGCCAGCAGCTTAATGGGCTCCCCAGAGACCCAGTACTTC. The variable domain in full, completed from reference TRBV11-2 and TRBJ2-5, reads EAGVAQSPRYKIIEKRQSVAFWCNPISGHATLYWYQQILGQGPKLLIQFQNNGVVDDSQLPKDRFSAERLKGVDSTLKIQPAKLEDSAVYLCASSLMGSPETQYFGPGTRLLVL.

This clone qualifies as large. The DNA of the CDR3 is TGTGCCAGCAGTTCGGGGACTAGCGGATACTACAATGAGCAGTTCTTC. Its translation: CASSSGTSGYYNEQFF. The gene calls are TRBV27 and TRBJ2-1; 11 bases are shared with TRBD2. The germline V gene encodes CDR1 MNHEY and CDR2 SMNVEV (reference sequence). The CDR3 is 16 amino acids. V shed 4 bases and J 3 bases; nucleotides not matched to a gene: 5.

The chain has TRBV6-1 and TRBJ2-7; the D gene is possibly TRBD1 (6 bases). The germline V gene has CDR1 MNHNS and CDR2 SASEGT. Trimming removed 8 bases at V and 1 base at J, with 12 bases between. This CDR3 comprises 13 residues. The chain's CDR3 is CASSRDMSYEQYV. The CDR3 DNA reads as TGTGCCAGCTCCCGGGACATGTCCTACGAGCAGTACGTC.

The chain uses TRBV2 and TRBJ2-7; a possible D gene is TRBD2 (5 bases). Germline CDR1 reads SNHLY; CDR2 reads FYNNEI. V lost 10 bases, J lost 2 bases, and 18 bases lay in between. This CDR3 is built from 14 residues. The CDR3 region has the DNA TGTGCCACCATAGGAGTACGGGGTACCTACGAGCAGTACTTC. This encodes CATIGVRGTYEQYF.